The 15 T cell receptor gamma chains presented below share a single source sample, sequenced in a study of γδ T cells in repeated Plasmodium falciparum infection. TCRdb made new clone calls on the multiplex PCR reads using CATT. The data show about 14,000 gamma-chain clones, with around 1.5% seen just once and 28% held by the top ten. Gammadelta T cells were flow-sorted from PBMC into Vgamma9/Vdelta2+ and Vdelta2-negative populations for bulk analysis. The sequenced material came from gamma-delta T cells from blood. Receptors originate from a pool of human donors (malaria-infected and uninfected, not separated).

By sample share, this clone is medium-sized (0.01 to 0.1%). V gene TRGV9 combines with J gene TRGJP. Germline-derived CDR1 and CDR2 are GITISATS and ISYDGTV (reference sequence). Germline trimming cut 12 bases from V and 4 bases from J; bases unmatched to any gene: 6. The CDR3 loop spans 14 amino acids. CDR3 residues: CAIQQELGKKIKVF. In nucleotides, the CDR3 is TGTGCCATACAACAAGAGTTGGGCAAAAAAATCAAGGTATTT.

The table lists this clone with many counts. The rearrangement uses TRGV3 and TRGJ1 or TRGJ2. CDR1 is VTNTFY and CDR2 is YDVSTARD in the germline V gene (reference sequence). CDR3 length equals 13 residues. After removal of 4 bases from V and 1 base from J, the junction contained 4 bases not matched to a gene. In nucleotides, the CDR3 is TGTGCCACCTGGGAAAGTAATTATTATAAGAAACTCTTT. This gives the protein CATWESNYYKKLF.

This chain joins TRGV4 and TRGJ1 or TRGJ2. Looked up from germline, CDR1 is EGSTGY and CDR2 is YDSYTSSV. The CDR3 runs 10 residues. V was pared by 4 bases and J by 9 bases, with 3 bases of the junction left unmatched. CDR3 in DNA: TGTGCCACCTGGGAGAGTAAGAAACTCTTT. Translating it yields CATWESKKLF.

This clone was detected ten times or more. TCRdb shows a much larger clone's protein in place of this DNA's translation, and the two differ at residue 5, likely through a read error; the protein shown is translated from the DNA. The V and J genes are TRGV9 and TRGJ1 or TRGJ2. Germline V gene sequence: CDR1 GITISATS, CDR2 ISYDGTV (reference sequence). CDR3 length: 14 amino acids. Trimming took 4 bases from V and 6 from J; bases not matched to a gene: 12. In DNA form, the CDR3 reads TGTGCCTTGTGGGATGTGCCTTACGGTTATAAGAAACTCTTT. Its protein is CALWDVPYGYKKLF.

This clone was picked up a small number of times. The translation of this DNA and the TCRdb protein of a much larger clone differ at residue 9, probably owing to a read error; the protein shown here is translated from the DNA. The gene calls are TRGV4 and TRGJ1 or TRGJ2. CDR3 length: 11 residues. Germline V CDR1 and CDR2: EGSTGY, YDSYTSSV. The CDR3 nucleotides read TGTGCCACCTGGGATGACAAAAAGACACTCTTT. It specifies CATWDDKKTLF.

Note on this clone: The mismatch at residue 8 between this DNA's translation and the TCRdb protein of a much larger clone likely reflects a read error; the protein shown is translated from the DNA. This chain connects TRGV3 to TRGJ1 or TRGJ2. TCRdb is silent on the J gene; assignment here came from matching the DNA to germline. After removal of 0 bases from V and 4 bases from J, the junction contained 15 bases not matched to a gene. Germline-derived CDR1 and CDR2 are VTNTFY and YDVSTARD (reference sequence). The CDR3 runs 17 residues. CDR3 residues: CATWDRRELLGYYKKLF. Written as DNA, the CDR3 is TGTGCCACCTGGGACAGGCGAGAGCTGTTGGGATATTATAAGAAACTCTTT.

About this clone: TCRdb has a much larger clone's protein, which differs at residue 3 from the translation of this DNA, likely because of a read error; what is shown is the protein translated from the DNA. The chain couples TRGV4 to TRGJ1 or TRGJ2. The J gene is not listed in TCRdb, so it was assigned here from a DNA match to germline. Germline V gives CDR1 EGSTGY, CDR2 YDSYTSSV. This CDR3 comprises 10 residues. DNA of the CDR3: TGTGCCGCCTGGGATGGGAAGAAACTCTTT. This gives the protein CAAWDGKKLF.

In its sample, this clone was seen many times. The protein TCRdb gives is from a much larger clone and does not agree with this DNA's translation at residue 7, likely a read error; the protein shown here comes from the DNA. The genes are TRGV9 and TRGJP. TCRdb offers no J gene call, so here the DNA was matched to germline to obtain one. CDR3 length: 16 amino acids. Trimming at V came to 2 bases and at J to 9 bases, leaving 7 bases not matched to a gene. CDR1 and CDR2 (germline): GITISATS, ISYDGTV (reference sequence). CDR3 sequence: CALWEAVGLGKKIKVF. The CDR3 bases are TGTGCCTTGTGGGAGGCAGTTGGGTTGGGCAAAAAAATCAAGGTATTT.

This clone appeared many times. TCRdb's protein, taken from a much larger clone, differs from this DNA's translation at residue 14, likely owing to a read error; the protein displayed comes from the DNA. The CDR3 DNA is TGTGCCTTGTGGGAGGGTATCCTCCCCGAACATTATAAGGAACTCTTT. Amino acids: CALWEGILPEHYKELF. Called V gene: TRGV9; the J gene was not called. The germline gives CDR1 GITISATS, CDR2 ISYDGTV (reference sequence). This CDR3 has 16 residues.

This clone was picked up a small number of times. Translating this DNA gives a protein that differs at residue 14 from the TCRdb one, which belongs to a much larger clone; a read error is likely, and the protein shown is this translation. No J gene was assigned, while the V gene was called as TRGV9. The CDR3 is 15 amino acids. Germline V gene sequence: CDR1 GITISATS, CDR2 ISYDGTV (reference sequence). Written as DNA, the CDR3 is TGTGCCTTGTGGGAGGCGGATACCACTGGTTGGTTCAAGACATTT. It yields the protein CALWEADTTGWFKTF.

To note about this clone: This likely came from a read error, as a far larger clone is one base away. Other DNA sequences within the sample encode an identical CDR3. The V gene call is TRGV9, and the J gene call is absent. Looked up from germline, CDR1 is GITISATS and CDR2 is ISYDGTV (reference sequence). This CDR3 has 15 residues. The DNA for the CDR3 is TGTGCCTTGTGGAATAGTGGGTTGGGCAAAAAAATCAAGGTGTTT. Protein product: CALWNSGLGKKIKVF.

Many counts were recorded for this clone. The protein given by TCRdb reflects a much larger clone and differs at residue 3 from this DNA's translation, likely from a read error; the protein shown is the DNA's translation. The rearrangement links TRGV9 to TRGJ1 or TRGJ2. The J gene is not listed in TCRdb, so it was assigned here from a DNA match to germline. This CDR3 has 14 residues. CDR1 GITISATS and CDR2 ISYDGTV come from the germline V gene (reference sequence). CDR3 protein: CASWEAWAYYKKLF. CDR3 sequence (DNA): TGTGCCTCGTGGGAGGCCTGGGCTTATTATAAGAAACTCTTT.

Sample share makes this clone medium-sized. Only one base separates this from a far larger clonotype, so it likely reflects a read error. The chain employs TRGV9 and TRGJ1 or TRGJ2. Germline CDR1 GITISATS, CDR2 ISYDGTV (reference sequence). This CDR3 comprises 14 residues. For the CDR3, the DNA is TGTGCCTTGCGGGAGGCTACGAATTATTATAAGAAACTCTTT. Its protein is CALREATNYYKKLF.

Note on this clone: A far more abundant clone sits one base away, making this likely a read error. This chain links TRGV9 with TRGJP. Matching the DNA to germline supplied the J gene, which TCRdb does not give. CDR1 GITISATS and CDR2 ISYDGTV come from the germline V gene (reference sequence). The CDR3 is 18 residues long. CDR3 coding DNA: TGTGCCTTATGGGAGGACCTGGGGGCAGAGTTGGGCAAAAAAATCAAGGTATTT. This encodes CALWEDLGAELGKKIKVF.

This clone was seen a few times. TCRdb shows a much larger clone's protein in place of this DNA's translation, and the two differ at residue 12, likely through a read error; the protein shown is translated from the DNA. This rearrangement joins TRGV9 to TRGJ1 or TRGJ2. The J gene is not listed in TCRdb, so it was assigned here from a DNA match to germline. Germline V lookup: CDR1 GITISATS, CDR2 ISYDGTV (reference sequence). This CDR3 has 15 residues. The CDR3 reads CALWEVPVRYYEKLF. As DNA, the CDR3 is TGTGCCTTGTGGGAGGTGCCTGTCCGATATTATGAGAAACTCTTT.